This is a list of T cell receptor beta chains from one sample in a study of vaccination effects on CD4 cells after COVID-19. Libraries were prepared by immunoSEQ multiplex PCR; TCRdb keeps only in-frame clonotypes and omits some of them. In the table there are tens of thousands of clones, under 70% of which are singletons. Which antigens these TCRs recognize remains unknown. Here the sequenced sample was CD4+ T cells from PBMCs cultured without peptide, taken after COVID-19 vaccination. All receptors derive from a human donor who received a COVID-19 vaccine. The conserved cysteine and the conserved F or W are not part of the CDR3 here.

cdr3_aa	v_call	j_call
ASSYERGAFNEQF	TRBV6-6	TRBJ2-1
ASSQTYLSTAGGYT	TRBV3-1/TRBV3-2	TRBJ1-2
SASYWRGHLYEQY	TRBV20-1	TRBJ2-7
ASSPSYLETQY	TRBV18	TRBJ2-5
ASSSLKVTQY	TRBV7-2	TRBJ2-5
ASSPGWEQF	TRBV3-1/TRBV3-2	TRBJ2-1
ASSIAGQQLNQPQH	TRBV19	TRBJ1-5
ASSLVRGQGILRAGELF	TRBV7-9	TRBJ2-2
ASSLTSQETQY	TRBV11-2	TRBJ2-5
ASSPPGTGGLGNTIY	TRBV18	TRBJ1-3
ASSLSEGAYNEQF	TRBV7-2	TRBJ2-1
SASDRVGSQETQY	TRBV20-1	TRBJ2-5
ASSRKSPGLAGTWEQY	TRBV19	TRBJ2-7
ASGNPATGSGNTIY	TRBV19	TRBJ1-3
ASSDRFYGYT	TRBV6-1	TRBJ1-2
ASSQTRTDTQY	TRBV9	TRBJ2-3
ASSRTSGRGVGEQF	TRBV7-9	TRBJ2-1
AISGGLEAGSYQPQH	TRBV10-3	TRBJ1-5
ASSLAHLETQY	TRBV11-2	TRBJ2-5
ASSSGQLLYGNTIY	TRBV14	TRBJ1-3
ASSYSPGRTDTQY	TRBV6-5	TRBJ2-3
ASSASRGVHNEQF	TRBV7-8	TRBJ2-1
ASSTLGSGRGTDTQY	TRBV19	TRBJ2-3
ASSHSGRGYNEQF	TRBV3-1/TRBV3-2	TRBJ2-1
APWGSRERPQH	TRBV5-3	TRBJ1-5
ASRRTGLSAGANVLT	TRBV27	TRBJ2-6
ASSVMAGGPVISTDTQY	TRBV9	TRBJ2-3
ASGLALERGAPFDGYT	TRBV12-5	TRBJ1-2
ASSTGGDEKLF	TRBV19	TRBJ1-4
ADRQGYTGELF	TRBV7-8	TRBJ2-2
AISGTTGAEFYEQY	TRBV10-3	TRBJ2-7
ASSLRDGTYEQY	TRBV5-1	TRBJ2-7
ASKKRGGINEQF	TRBV2	TRBJ2-1
ASSQDLVGSGRNTEAF	TRBV4-2	TRBJ1-1
ASSQGRTGPSPLH	TRBV3-1/TRBV3-2	TRBJ1-6
ATAGGSETQY	TRBV24-1	TRBJ2-5
ASSPGHTMGQPQH	TRBV18	TRBJ1-5
ASVETGLIFNGYT	TRBV6-5	TRBJ1-2
ATSRDRDYEQY	TRBV15	TRBJ2-7
AWAVTGRGQETQY	TRBV30	TRBJ2-5
ATSRDRGYEQY	TRBV15	TRBJ2-7
ASLASGTDTQY	TRBV10-2	TRBJ2-3
ASSDSPLGNTIY	TRBV5-1	TRBJ1-3
ASIGGGVYEQY	TRBV25-1	TRBJ2-7
ASSLGTSGGQINNEQF	TRBV5-4	TRBJ2-1
ASSQGRLAGRLSYEQY	TRBV14	TRBJ2-7
ASSKDRGGKAF	TRBV19	TRBJ1-1